The source of this T cell receptor beta chain is a study of cytomegalovirus exposure and HLA in healthy donors. Whole-study findings and limits: One cluster of highly shared sequence variants probably arose as a sequencing artifact. Indistinguishable V segments, including TRBV6-2 and TRBV6-3, were excluded.

Germline assignment: CDR1 SGHVS and CDR2 FNYEAQ. Trimming removed 0 bases at V and 0 bases at J, with 18 bases between. This CDR3 is 18 amino acids long. As for this clone: The antigen remains unidentified.

Primers: 60 Vbeta forward and 13 Jbeta reverse. The method was immunoSEQ multiplex PCR; TCRdb's version includes in-frame clones alone and lacks a portion of them. The sample comprises approximately 290,000 clones, roughly 80% of which are singletons, and about 0.29% rests with the top ten. This clonotype was sampled from a girl aged 2-10 years in good health and CMV-seronegative. This chain connects TRBV7-6 to TRBJ2-7; D gene uncertain. The sequenced sample consisted of PBMCs. CDR3 DNA: TGTGCCAGCAGCTTAGCAGAAGCCCATGAGTCCCTCTCCTACGAGCAGTACTTC. Protein product: CASSLAEAHESLSYEQYF.